A single sample is the source of the 11 T cell receptor beta chains below, sequenced in a study of technical replicates of blood from a handful of donors. Method: immunoSEQ multiplex PCR; TCRdb's copy keeps in-frame clones and lacks some. In the table there are 95,000 or so clones, 85% to 95% of which are singletons. Input material: T cells isolated from PBMCs. These receptor sequences come from a human donor in good health.

V gene TRBV29-1 combines with J gene TRBJ2-1; TRBD1 aligns across 10 bases. The V gene end was trimmed by 5 bases and the J gene end by 9 bases; junction bases not matched to a gene: 7. Germline V gene data show CDR1 as SQVTM and CDR2 as ANQGSEA. This CDR3 has 13 residues. The CDR3 bases are TGCAGCGTTCCGGGACAGGGGAATTTTGAGCAGTTCTTC. Protein product: CSVPGQGNFEQFF.

CDR3 region: CASSVAGTSGRGHEQFF. The CDR3 bases are TGTGCCAGCAGCGTAGCGGGGACTAGCGGGAGGGGACATGAGCAGTTCTTC. The chain joins TRBV9 to TRBJ2-1, with TRBD2 matching 16 bases. The CDR3 extends over 17 amino acids. The germline gives CDR1 SGDLS, CDR2 YYNGEE. The V segment lost 0 bases and the J segment 8 bases; nucleotides outside the gene matches: 5.

The CDR3 DNA reads as TGTGCCACCAGCAGACTAGCGGGAGTGGCAGATACGCAGTATTTT. Its protein is CATSRLAGVADTQYF. The chain joins TRBV15 to TRBJ2-3, with 10 bases aligning to TRBD2. Germline V gene data show CDR1 as LNHNV and CDR2 as YYDKDF (reference sequence). The ends lost 2 bases at V and 4 bases at J; junction bases unmatched: 3. The CDR3 has 15 amino acids.

As regards this clone: This sample includes further DNA sequences coding for the same CDR3. This chain joins TRBV5-1 and TRBJ1-2; unclear D gene. The CDR3 extends over 12 amino acids. CDR1 and CDR2 (germline): SGHRS, YFSETQ. Trimming took 4 bases from V and 4 from J, leaving 8 bases between them. DNA of the CDR3: TGCGCCAGCAGCCTAGATAGCTATGGCTACACCTTC. Translated: CASSLDSYGYTF.

V gene TRBV27 combines with J gene TRBJ2-7, with D perhaps TRBD2 (7 bases). The CDR3 spans 13 residues. V lost 6 bases and J lost 2, with 11 bases in between. Germline values: CDR1 MNHEY, CDR2 SMNVEV (reference sequence). The CDR3 coding sequence is TGTGCCAGCAGGAAGGGGGGGCCCTACGAGCAGTACTTC. Protein: CASRKGGPYEQYF.

This chain joins TRBV27 and TRBJ1-1; a weak D match, TRBD1 (5 bases). CDR3 length equals 15 residues. Germline V CDR1 and CDR2: MNHEY, SMNVEV (reference sequence). V shed 3 bases and J shed 0 bases, with 11 bases lying between them. DNA for the CDR3: TGTGCCAGCAGTTTCGGAGGGGCAATGAACACTGAAGCTTTCTTT. Residues: CASSFGGAMNTEAFF.

J is TRBJ1-5 and V is TRBV7-9; 7 nucleotides match TRBD1. The CDR3 totals 15 residues. V lost 4 bases to trimming and J lost 7 bases; unmatched junction nucleotides: 10. CDR1 is SEHNR, CDR2 FQNEAQ, per germline (reference sequence). The CDR3 loop reads CASSSLTGLEQPQHF. DNA of the CDR3: TGTGCCAGCAGCTCCCTGACAGGGCTCGAGCAGCCCCAGCATTTT.

The rearrangement links TRBV4-2 to TRBJ2-1; D is possibly TRBD2 (6 bases). The V end lost 1 base, the J end lost 4 bases, and 14 bases lay between the germline ends. The germline V gene has CDR1 LGHNA and CDR2 YNFKEQ. The CDR3 is 16 amino acids. In nucleotides, the CDR3 is TGTGCCAGCAGCCAAGCTTTCGGGAGTTGGTACAATGAGCAGTTCTTC. It is translated as CASSQAFGSWYNEQFF.

This chain connects TRBV6-1 to TRBJ1-1; TRBD1 matches at 8 bases. This CDR3 spans 15 amino acids. J was trimmed by 1 base and V by 5 bases; bases with no gene match: 6. Germline CDR1 reads MNHNS; CDR2 reads SASEGT. The DNA of the CDR3 is TGTGCCAGCAGTATATGGACAGGGAAGAACACTGAAGCTTTCTTT. This translates into CASSIWTGKNTEAFF.

This sequence joins TRBV27 and TRBJ2-1; 11 positions agree with TRBD2. Germline values: CDR1 MNHEY, CDR2 SMNVEV (reference sequence). V was clipped by 3 bases and J by 7 bases; unmatched bases: 8. There are 16 residues in the CDR3. The CDR3 DNA follows: TGTGCCAGCAGTTTGTCCGCTAGCGGGAGGTGGAATGAGCAGTTCTTC. It translates to CASSLSASGRWNEQFF.

The V call is TRBV7-9, the J call TRBJ2-5, with D maybe TRBD2 (5 bases). Between the trimmed V and J ends, which lost 5 bases and 7 bases, there was a span of 8 bases. Looked up from germline, CDR1 is SEHNR and CDR2 is FQNEAQ (reference sequence). CDR3 length: 11 amino acids. CDR3 sequence: CASSHGGTQYF. As DNA, the CDR3 is TGTGCCAGCAGCCATGGAGGGACCCAGTACTTC.